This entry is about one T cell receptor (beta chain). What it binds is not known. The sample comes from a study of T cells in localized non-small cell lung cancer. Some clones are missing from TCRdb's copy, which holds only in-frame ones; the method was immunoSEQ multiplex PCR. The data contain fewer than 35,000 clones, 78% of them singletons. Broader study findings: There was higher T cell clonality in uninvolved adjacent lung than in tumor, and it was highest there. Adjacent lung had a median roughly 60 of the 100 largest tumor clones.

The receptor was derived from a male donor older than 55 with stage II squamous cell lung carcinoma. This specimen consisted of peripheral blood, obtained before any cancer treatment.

CDR3 sequence: CASGQAYEQYF. Written as DNA, the CDR3 is TGTGCCAGTGGACAGGCCTACGAGCAGTACTTC. The gene calls are TRBV6-1 and TRBJ2-7, with TRBD1 matching over 7 bases. Germline CDR1 and CDR2: MNHNS and SASEGT. CDR3 size: 11 residues. Trimming took 9 bases from V and 2 from J; bases not matched to a gene: 1.